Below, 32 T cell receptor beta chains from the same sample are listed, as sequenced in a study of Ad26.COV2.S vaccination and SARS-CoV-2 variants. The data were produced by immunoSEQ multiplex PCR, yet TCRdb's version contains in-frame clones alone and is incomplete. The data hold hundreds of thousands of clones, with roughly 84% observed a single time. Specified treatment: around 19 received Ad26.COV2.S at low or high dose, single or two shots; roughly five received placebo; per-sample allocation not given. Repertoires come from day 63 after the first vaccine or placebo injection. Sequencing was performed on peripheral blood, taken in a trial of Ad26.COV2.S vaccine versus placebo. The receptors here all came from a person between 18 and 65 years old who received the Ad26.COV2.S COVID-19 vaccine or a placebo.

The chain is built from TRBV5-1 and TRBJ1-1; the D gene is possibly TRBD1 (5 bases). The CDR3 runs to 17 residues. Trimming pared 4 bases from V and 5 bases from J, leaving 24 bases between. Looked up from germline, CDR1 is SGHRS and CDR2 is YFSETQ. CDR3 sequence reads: CASSLGSGSTSGTEAFF. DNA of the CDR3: TGCGCCAGCAGCCTGGGCTCAGGGTCTACGAGCGGGACTGAAGCTTTCTTT.

CDR3 loop: CATSEGTGAFTDTQYF. In DNA form, the CDR3 reads TGTGCCACCAGTGAAGGGACAGGGGCCTTCACAGATACGCAGTATTTT. The chain combines TRBV24-1 with TRBJ2-3; 10 bases map to TRBD1. The CDR3 runs to 16 residues. Germline V lookup: CDR1 KGHDR, CDR2 SFDVKD. With V trimmed by 4 bases and J by 2 bases, 5 bases remained unmatched.

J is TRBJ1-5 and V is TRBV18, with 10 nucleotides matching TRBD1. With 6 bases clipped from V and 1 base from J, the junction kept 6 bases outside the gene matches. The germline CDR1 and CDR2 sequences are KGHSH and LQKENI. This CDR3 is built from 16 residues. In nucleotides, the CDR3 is TGTGCCAGCTCGCCTAGACAGGGGGCGAGCAATCAGCCCCAGCATTTT. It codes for CASSPRQGASNQPQHF.

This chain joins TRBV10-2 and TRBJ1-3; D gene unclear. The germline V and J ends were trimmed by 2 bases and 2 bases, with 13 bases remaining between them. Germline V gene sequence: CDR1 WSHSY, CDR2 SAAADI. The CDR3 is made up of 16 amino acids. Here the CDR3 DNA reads TGCGCCAGCAGTGAGCGGGTGGGCTTTGCTGGAAACACCATATATTTT. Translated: CASSERVGFAGNTIYF.

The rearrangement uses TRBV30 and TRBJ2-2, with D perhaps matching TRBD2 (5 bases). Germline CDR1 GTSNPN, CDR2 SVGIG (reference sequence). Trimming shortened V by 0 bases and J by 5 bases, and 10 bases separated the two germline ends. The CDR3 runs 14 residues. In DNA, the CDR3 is TGTGCCTGGAGTGTAGCGGCCAGGACCGGGGAGCTGTTTTTT. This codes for CAWSVAARTGELFF.

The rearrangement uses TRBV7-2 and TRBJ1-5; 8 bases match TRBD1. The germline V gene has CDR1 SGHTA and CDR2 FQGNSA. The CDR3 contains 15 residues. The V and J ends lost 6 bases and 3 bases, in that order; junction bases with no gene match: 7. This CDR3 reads CASSYRTGNNQPQHF. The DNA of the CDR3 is TGTGCCAGCAGTTACAGGACAGGGAACAATCAGCCCCAGCATTTT.

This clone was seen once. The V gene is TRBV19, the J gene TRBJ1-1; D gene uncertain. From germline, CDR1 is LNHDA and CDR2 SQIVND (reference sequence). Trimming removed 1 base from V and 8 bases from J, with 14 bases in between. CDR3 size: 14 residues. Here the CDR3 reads CASSIVAADSEAFF. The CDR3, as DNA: TGTGCCAGTAGTATAGTGGCAGCAGATTCGGAAGCTTTCTTT.

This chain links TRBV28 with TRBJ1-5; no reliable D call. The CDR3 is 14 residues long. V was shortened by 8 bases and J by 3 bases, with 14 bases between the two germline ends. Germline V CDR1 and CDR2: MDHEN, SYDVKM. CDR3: CASRTGGINQPQHF. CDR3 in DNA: TGTGCCAGCCGCACCGGAGGGATCAATCAGCCCCAGCATTTT.

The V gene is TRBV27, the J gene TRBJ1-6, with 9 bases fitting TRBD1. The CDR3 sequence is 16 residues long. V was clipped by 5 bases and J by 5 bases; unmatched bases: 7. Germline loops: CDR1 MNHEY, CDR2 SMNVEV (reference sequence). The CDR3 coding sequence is TGTGCCAGCAGTGCCGGGACAGGGCGAAATAATTCACCCCTCCACTTT. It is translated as CASSAGTGRNNSPLHF.

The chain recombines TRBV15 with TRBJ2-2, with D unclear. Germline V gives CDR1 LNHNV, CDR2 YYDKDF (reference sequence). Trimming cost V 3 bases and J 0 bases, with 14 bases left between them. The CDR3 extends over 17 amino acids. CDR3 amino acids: CATSRVATDSNTGELFF. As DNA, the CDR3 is TGTGCCACCAGCAGGGTTGCTACGGATTCGAACACCGGGGAGCTGTTTTTT.

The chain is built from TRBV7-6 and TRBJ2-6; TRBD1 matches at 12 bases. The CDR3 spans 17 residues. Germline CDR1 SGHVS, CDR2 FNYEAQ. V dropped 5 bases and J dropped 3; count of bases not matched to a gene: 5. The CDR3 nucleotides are TGTGCCAGCAGCCTAGGGACAGGGGGCTTTGGGGCCAACGTCCTGACTTTC. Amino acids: CASSLGTGGFGANVLTF.

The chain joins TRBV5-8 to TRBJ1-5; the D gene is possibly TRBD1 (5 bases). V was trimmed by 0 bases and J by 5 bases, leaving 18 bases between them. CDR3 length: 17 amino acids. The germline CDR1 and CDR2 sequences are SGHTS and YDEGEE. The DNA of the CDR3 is TGTGCCAGCAGCTTGGTTCTAGGGACTTCACTGCATCAGCCCCAGCATTTT. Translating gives CASSLVLGTSLHQPQHF.

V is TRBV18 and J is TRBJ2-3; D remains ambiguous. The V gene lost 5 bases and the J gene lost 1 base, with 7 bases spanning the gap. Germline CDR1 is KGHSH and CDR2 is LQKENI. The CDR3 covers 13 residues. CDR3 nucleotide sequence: TGTGCCAGCTCAATTGGGGGCACAGATACGCAGTATTTT. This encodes CASSIGGTDTQYF.

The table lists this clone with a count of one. The CDR3 is CASSATSGARDEQYF. DNA of the CDR3: TGTGCCAGTAGTGCAACTAGCGGGGCGAGGGACGAGCAGTACTTC. The chain has TRBV19 and TRBJ2-7; 10 nucleotides match TRBD2. The CDR3 has 15 residues. V lost 5 bases and J lost 5; bases outside the gene matches: 9. Per germline, CDR1 LNHDA and CDR2 SQIVND (reference sequence).

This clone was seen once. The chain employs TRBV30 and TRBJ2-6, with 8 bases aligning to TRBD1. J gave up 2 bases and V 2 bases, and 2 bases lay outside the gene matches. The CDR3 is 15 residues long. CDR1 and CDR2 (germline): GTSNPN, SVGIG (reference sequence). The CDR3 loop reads CAWSPQGAGANVLTF. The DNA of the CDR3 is TGTGCCTGGAGTCCACAGGGGGCTGGGGCCAACGTCCTGACTTTC.

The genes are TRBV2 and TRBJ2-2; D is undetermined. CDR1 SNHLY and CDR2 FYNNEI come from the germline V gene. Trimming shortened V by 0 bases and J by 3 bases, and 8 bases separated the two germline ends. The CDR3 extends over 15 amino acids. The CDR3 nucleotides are TGTGCCAGCAGTGAAGCGGCGTGGGACACCGGGGAGCTGTTTTTT. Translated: CASSEAAWDTGELFF.

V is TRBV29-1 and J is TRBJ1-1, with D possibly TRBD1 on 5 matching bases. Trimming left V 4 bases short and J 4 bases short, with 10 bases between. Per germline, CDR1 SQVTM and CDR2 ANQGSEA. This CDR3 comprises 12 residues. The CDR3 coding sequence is TGCAGCGTTGCCTACAGGTCCACTGAAGCTTTCTTT. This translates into CSVAYRSTEAFF.

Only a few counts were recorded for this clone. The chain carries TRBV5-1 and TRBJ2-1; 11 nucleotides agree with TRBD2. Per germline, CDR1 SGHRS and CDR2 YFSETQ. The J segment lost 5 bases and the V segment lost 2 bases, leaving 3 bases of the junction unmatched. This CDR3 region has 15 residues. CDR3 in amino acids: CASSLLAGANNEQFF. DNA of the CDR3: TGCGCCAGCAGCTTACTAGCGGGGGCCAACAATGAGCAGTTCTTC.

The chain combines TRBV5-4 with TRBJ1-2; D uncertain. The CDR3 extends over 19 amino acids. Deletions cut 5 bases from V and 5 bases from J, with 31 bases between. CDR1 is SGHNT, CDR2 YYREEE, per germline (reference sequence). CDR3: CASSGFGYDDGQASYGYTF. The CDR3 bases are TGTGCCAGCAGTGGCTTTGGGTACGATGATGGGCAGGCAAGTTATGGCTACACCTTC.

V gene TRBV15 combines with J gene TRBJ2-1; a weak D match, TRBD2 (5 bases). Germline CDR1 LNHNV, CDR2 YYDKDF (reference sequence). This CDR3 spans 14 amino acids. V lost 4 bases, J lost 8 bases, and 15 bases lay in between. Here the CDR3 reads CATSIRDVSDEQFF. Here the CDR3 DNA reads TGTGCCACCAGCATCCGGGATGTCTCTGATGAGCAGTTCTTC.

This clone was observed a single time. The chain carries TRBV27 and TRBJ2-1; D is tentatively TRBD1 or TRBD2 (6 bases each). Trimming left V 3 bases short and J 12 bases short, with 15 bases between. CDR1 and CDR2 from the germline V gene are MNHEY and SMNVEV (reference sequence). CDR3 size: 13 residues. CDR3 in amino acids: CASSFGGQEGQFF. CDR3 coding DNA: TGTGCCAGCAGTTTCGGGGGCCAAGAGGGGCAGTTCTTC.

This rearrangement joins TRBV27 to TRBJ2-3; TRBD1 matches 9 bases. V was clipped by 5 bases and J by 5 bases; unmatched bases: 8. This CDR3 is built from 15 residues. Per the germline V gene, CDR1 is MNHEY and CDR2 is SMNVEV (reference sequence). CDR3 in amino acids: CASSTTGGAGDTQYF. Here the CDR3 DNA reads TGTGCCAGCAGTACGACAGGGGGGGCGGGAGATACGCAGTATTTT.

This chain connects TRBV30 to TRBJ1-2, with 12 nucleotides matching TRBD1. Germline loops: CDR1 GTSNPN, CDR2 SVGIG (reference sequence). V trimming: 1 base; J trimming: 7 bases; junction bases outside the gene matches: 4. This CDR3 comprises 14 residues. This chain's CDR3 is CAWSAGQGAAGYTF. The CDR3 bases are TGTGCCTGGAGTGCGGGACAGGGGGCGGCTGGCTACACCTTC.

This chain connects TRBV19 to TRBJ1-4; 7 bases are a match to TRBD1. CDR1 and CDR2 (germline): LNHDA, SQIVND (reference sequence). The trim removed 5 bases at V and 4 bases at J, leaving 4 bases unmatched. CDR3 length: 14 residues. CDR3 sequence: CASSHRDSNEKLFF. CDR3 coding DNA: TGTGCCAGTAGTCACCGGGACAGTAATGAAAAACTGTTTTTT.

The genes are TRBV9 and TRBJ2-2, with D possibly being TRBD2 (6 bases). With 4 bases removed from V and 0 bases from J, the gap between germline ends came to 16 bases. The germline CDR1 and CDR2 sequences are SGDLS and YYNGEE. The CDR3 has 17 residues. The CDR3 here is CASSHGSGTTNTGELFF. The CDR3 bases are TGTGCCAGCAGCCACGGGAGCGGAACCACGAACACCGGGGAGCTGTTTTTT.

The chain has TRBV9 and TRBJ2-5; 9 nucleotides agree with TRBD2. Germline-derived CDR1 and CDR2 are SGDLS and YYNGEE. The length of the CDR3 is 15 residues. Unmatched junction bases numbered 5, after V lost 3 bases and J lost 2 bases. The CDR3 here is CASSAGGGAQETQYF. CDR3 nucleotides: TGTGCCAGCAGCGCAGGCGGGGGGGCTCAAGAGACCCAGTACTTC.

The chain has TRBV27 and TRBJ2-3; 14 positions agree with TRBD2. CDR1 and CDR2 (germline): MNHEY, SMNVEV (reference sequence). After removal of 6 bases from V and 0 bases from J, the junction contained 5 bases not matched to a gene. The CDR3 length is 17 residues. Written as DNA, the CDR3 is TGTGCCAGCAGCAACCGACTAGCGGGGGGGAGCACAGATACGCAGTATTTT. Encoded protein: CASSNRLAGGSTDTQYF.

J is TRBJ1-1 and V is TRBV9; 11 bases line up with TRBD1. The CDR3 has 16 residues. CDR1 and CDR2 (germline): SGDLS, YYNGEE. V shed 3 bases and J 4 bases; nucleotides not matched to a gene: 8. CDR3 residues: CASSATGTGGGTEAFF. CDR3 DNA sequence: TGTGCCAGCAGCGCTACCGGGACAGGGGGTGGCACTGAAGCTTTCTTT.

DNA of the CDR3: TGCGCCAGCAGCCCTATTCAGGGGCCGAACACTGAAGCTTTCTTT. The encoded protein is CASSPIQGPNTEAFF. This rearrangement joins TRBV4-3 to TRBJ1-1, with D perhaps TRBD1 (6 bases). This CDR3 spans 15 amino acids. The germline CDR1 and CDR2 sequences are LGHNA and YSLEER. V lost 4 bases and J 1 base, leaving 13 bases between the germline ends.

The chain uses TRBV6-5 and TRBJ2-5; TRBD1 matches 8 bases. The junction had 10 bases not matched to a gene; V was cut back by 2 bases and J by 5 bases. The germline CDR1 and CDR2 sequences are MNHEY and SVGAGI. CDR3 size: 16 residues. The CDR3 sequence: CASSYKGQGLWETQYF. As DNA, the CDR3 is TGTGCCAGCAGTTACAAAGGACAGGGCCTGTGGGAGACCCAGTACTTC.

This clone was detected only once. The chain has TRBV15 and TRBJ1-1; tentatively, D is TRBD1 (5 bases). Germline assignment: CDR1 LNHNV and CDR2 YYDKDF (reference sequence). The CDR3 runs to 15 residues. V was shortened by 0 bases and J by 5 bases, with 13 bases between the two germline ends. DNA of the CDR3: TGTGCCACCAGCAGAGACAGGACAATGGTTACTGAAGCTTTCTTT. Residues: CATSRDRTMVTEAFF. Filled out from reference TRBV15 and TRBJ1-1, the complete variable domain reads DAMVIQNPRYQVTQFGKPVTLSCSQTLNHNVMYWYQQKSSQAPKLLFHYYDKDFNNEADTPDNFQSRRPNTSFCFLDIRSPGLGDTAMYLCATSRDRTMVTEAFFGQGTRLTVV.

The CDR3 DNA sequence: TGTGCCAGCAGTTCAACGGGGGGTTGGATGAACACTGAAGCTTTCTTT. Translating it yields CASSSTGGWMNTEAFF. The chain has TRBV28 and TRBJ1-1; D possibly corresponds to TRBD1 (5 bases). Trimming shortened V by 4 bases and J by 0 bases, and 15 bases separated the two germline ends. Germline CDR1 and CDR2: MDHEN and SYDVKM. The CDR3 runs to 16 residues.